This T cell receptor beta chain stems from a study of PD-1 blockade in mismatch repair-deficient tumors. Clones were sequenced by immunoSEQ multiplex PCR, and TCRdb holds only the in-frame ones, with some missing. Among more than 90,000 clones listed, around three quarters were seen once. Comments on this clone: Its antigen is not known.

The study's findings and limits: Tumor-resident clones, often absent from pretreatment blood, expanded after pembrolizumab and then contracted.

Sequences were derived from peripheral blood, sampled roughly 60 weeks after starting pembrolizumab. The sequence was collected from an adult with mismatch repair-deficient cancer.

In nucleotides, the CDR3 is TGTGCCAGTAGTAGTGCTAGCGGGAGGATCGGGGAGACCCAGTACTTC. It is translated as CASSSASGRIGETQYF. The gene calls are TRBV19 and TRBJ2-5; TRBD2 aligns across 11 bases. V shed 4 bases and J 5 bases; nucleotides not matched to a gene: 9. The CDR3 covers 16 residues. CDR1 and CDR2 (germline): LNHDA, SQIVND (reference sequence).